This T cell receptor beta chain was found in a study of OX40 agonist ivuxolimab in advanced cancers. Background on the study: Dose-escalation patients suffered from hepatocellular carcinoma, melanoma, renal cell or head and neck cancer.

The V end was cut by 5 bases, the J end by 6 bases, with 5 bases between. The length of the CDR3 is 11 residues. CDR1 is SEHNR, CDR2 FQNEAQ, per germline (reference sequence). Only one count was recorded for this clone. The method was immunoSEQ multiplex PCR; TCRdb's version includes in-frame clones alone and lacks a portion of them. The sample holds about 67,000 clones, about 89% seen once. The clonotype originates from an adult with an advanced solid tumor such as melanoma, head and neck, liver or kidney cancer. The material was CD4+ or CD8+ T cells sorted from blood, obtained in a trial of the OX40 agonist ivuxolimab. This chain joins TRBV7-9 and TRBJ2-1; D gene ambiguous. CDR3 sequence reads: CASSGTNEQFF. The CDR3 DNA follows: TGTGCCAGCAGCGGAACCAATGAGCAGTTCTTC.